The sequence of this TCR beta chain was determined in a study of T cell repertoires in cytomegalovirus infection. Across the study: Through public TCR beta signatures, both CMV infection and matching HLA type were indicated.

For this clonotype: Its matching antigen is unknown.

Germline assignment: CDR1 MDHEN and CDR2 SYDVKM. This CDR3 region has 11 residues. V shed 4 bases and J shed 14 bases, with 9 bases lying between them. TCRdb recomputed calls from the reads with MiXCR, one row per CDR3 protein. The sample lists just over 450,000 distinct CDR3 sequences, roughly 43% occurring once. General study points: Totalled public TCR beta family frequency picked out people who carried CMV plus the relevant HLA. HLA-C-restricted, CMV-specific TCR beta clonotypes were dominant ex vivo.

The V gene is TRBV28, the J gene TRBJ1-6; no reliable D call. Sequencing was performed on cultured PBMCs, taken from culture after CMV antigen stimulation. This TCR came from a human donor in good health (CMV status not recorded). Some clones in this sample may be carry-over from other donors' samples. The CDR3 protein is CASSSAGSLHF. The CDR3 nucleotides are TGTGCCAGCAGTTCGGCAGGCTCCCTCCACTTT.